A single sample is the source of the 24 T cell receptor beta chains below, sequenced in a study of human T cells and chemical hapten exposure. TCRdb reprocessed the RACE reads via MiXCR and lists one record per CDR3 protein. The data show 85,000 to 130,000 distinct CDR3 sequences, roughly 12% seen once. Time point denoted: pre-sensitization, week 0. Treatment indicated: therapeutic diphenylcyclopropenone sensitization with weekly scalp DPC. Material: whole blood, obtained in connection with sensitization to the hapten diphenylcyclopropenone (DPC). These TCRs come from a woman in her forties or fifties with alopecia areata. Some clones in this sample may be carry-over from other donors' samples.

The chain is built from TRBV2 and TRBJ1-5; D unclear. The germline CDR1 and CDR2 sequences are SNHLY and FYNNEI. The CDR3 is 12 amino acids. Trimming shortened V by 1 base and J by 6 bases, and 4 bases separated the two germline ends. The CDR3 DNA reads as TGTGCCAGCAGTGAAGGGGCTCAGCCCCAGCATTTT. It encodes CASSEGAQPQHF.

The V call is TRBV28, the J call TRBJ2-7; possibly TRBD2 for D (6 bases). V shed 7 bases and J shed 2 bases, with 18 bases lying between them. Looked up from germline, CDR1 is MDHEN and CDR2 is SYDVKM. The CDR3 has 15 amino acids. DNA for the CDR3: TGTGCCAGCACCATGGGGGGAGTCCCCCCCTACGAGCAGTACTTC. The encoded protein is CASTMGGVPPYEQYF.

This clonotype showed up many times. The chain couples TRBV3-1 to TRBJ1-2; 7 bases map to TRBD1. CDR3 length: 16 amino acids. The J segment lost 3 bases and the V segment lost 0 bases, leaving 7 bases of the junction unmatched. Germline V lookup: CDR1 LGHDT, CDR2 YNNKEL (reference sequence). Here the CDR3 reads CASSQELGGAYYGYTF. The CDR3 nucleotides read TGTGCCAGCAGCCAAGAATTAGGGGGCGCTTACTATGGCTACACCTTC.

The chain carries TRBV7-2 and TRBJ1-5; D uncertain. From germline, CDR1 is SGHTA and CDR2 FQGNSA. The CDR3 has 13 amino acids. Trimming removed 4 bases at V and 1 base at J, with 5 bases between. In DNA form, the CDR3 reads TGTGCCAGCAGCTCGAACAGCAATCAGCCCCAGCATTTT. Its translation is CASSSNSNQPQHF.

This clonotype was seen only a few times. This chain uses TRBV7-9 with TRBJ1-6; unclear D gene. The CDR3 is 12 residues long. Germline CDR1 and CDR2: SEHNR and FQNEAQ (reference sequence). Trimming stripped 0 bases from V and 10 bases from J, with 4 bases between. CDR3 DNA: TGTGCCAGCAGCTTAGCGGGGTCACCCCTCCACTTT. This codes for CASSLAGSPLHF.

This clonotype was recorded many times. The V call is TRBV20-1, the J call TRBJ2-7; unclear D gene. CDR1 and CDR2 from the germline V gene are DFQATT and SNEGSKA (reference sequence). V was pared by 5 bases and J by 7 bases, with 18 bases between. This CDR3 spans 13 amino acids. In nucleotides, the CDR3 is TGCAGTGCTGATAGCCCCCCGAAAGGAGAGCAGTACTTC. Its translation is CSADSPPKGEQYF.

This chain joins TRBV6-1 and TRBJ2-3, with 11 bases identical to TRBD2. The CDR3 contains 19 residues. V lost 0 bases to trimming and J lost 4 bases; unmatched junction nucleotides: 12. Germline CDR1 MNHNS, CDR2 SASEGT. The CDR3 spells CASSEARLAGLGPADTQYF. CDR3 DNA sequence: TGTGCCAGCAGTGAAGCGCGACTAGCGGGATTAGGGCCAGCAGATACGCAGTATTTT.

This clonotype came up a few times. The V and J genes are TRBV9 and TRBJ1-6, with a possible D match to TRBD1 (6 bases). CDR3 length equals 14 residues. V lost 2 bases to trimming and J lost 4 bases, with 7 bases between them. Germline V gene sequence: CDR1 SGDLS, CDR2 YYNGEE. Here the CDR3 DNA reads TGTGCCAGCAGCGTGCAGGGGTATAATTCACCCCTCCACTTT. It specifies CASSVQGYNSPLHF.

J is TRBJ1-5 and V is TRBV20-1; 7 positions match TRBD1. CDR3 length equals 16 residues. V trimming: 0 bases; J trimming: 4 bases; junction bases outside the gene matches: 9. Looked up from germline, CDR1 is DFQATT and CDR2 is SNEGSKA (reference sequence). In DNA, the CDR3 is TGCAGTGCTAGAGAAGCCGACAGGGCCTCGAATCAGCCCCAGCATTTT. Translated: CSAREADRASNQPQHF.

This clonotype was observed a few times. The chain uses TRBV28 and TRBJ1-4, with unresolved D. Germline CDR1 MDHEN, CDR2 SYDVKM. V lost 7 bases, J lost 5 bases, and 5 bases lay in between. The length of the CDR3 is 11 residues. CDR3 in DNA: TGTGCCAGCACCGAAAATGAAAAACTGTTTTTT. Residues: CASTENEKLFF.

This clonotype is judged medium-sized. This chain joins TRBV6-1 and TRBJ1-5; maybe TRBD1 (5 bases). Germline-derived CDR1 and CDR2 are MNHNS and SASEGT. There are 15 residues in the CDR3. The V gene lost 3 bases and the J gene lost 7 bases, with 16 bases spanning the gap. The CDR3 DNA reads TGTGCCAGCAGTGAGTCAGACAGCCCCGGACAGCCCCAGCATTTT. Protein product: CASSESDSPGQPQHF.

The V and J genes are TRBV27 and TRBJ1-1; possible D gene TRBD1, 5 bases. Looked up from germline, CDR1 is MNHEY and CDR2 is SMNVEV (reference sequence). Trimming stripped 10 bases from V and 4 bases from J, with 16 bases between. CDR3 length: 13 amino acids. CDR3 amino acids: CATAGGPSTEAFF. The CDR3 bases are TGTGCCACGGCGGGGGGTCCGAGCACTGAAGCTTTCTTT.

The chain links TRBV7-9 to TRBJ1-1; tentatively, D is TRBD1 (6 bases). With 3 bases removed from V and 4 bases from J, the gap between germline ends came to 12 bases. The CDR3 covers 14 residues. CDR1 is SEHNR and CDR2 is FQNEAQ in the germline V gene (reference sequence). CDR3: CASSFTGSLTEAFF. The CDR3 bases are TGTGCCAGCAGCTTCACAGGGTCGCTCACTGAAGCTTTCTTT.

Only a few counts were recorded for this clonotype. The chain is built from TRBV18 and TRBJ2-5; no firm D call. Germline CDR1 is KGHSH and CDR2 is LQKENI. The V end lost 1 base, the J end lost 5 bases, and 11 bases lay between the germline ends. This CDR3 spans 14 amino acids. For the CDR3, the DNA is TGTGCCAGCTCACCACGCCGGTTTATGGAGACCCAGTACTTC. This sequence encodes CASSPRRFMETQYF.

This clonotype was found a few times. This chain links TRBV10-3 with TRBJ1-1, with TRBD1 as a possible D gene (6 bases). This CDR3 is 12 amino acids long. V shed 5 bases and J shed 7 bases, with 11 bases lying between them. CDR1 is ENHRY and CDR2 is SYGVKD in the germline V gene. DNA of the CDR3: TGTGCCATCAGTTTGGAGGACAGTGAAGCTTTCTTT. Translation gives CAISLEDSEAFF.

The rearrangement uses TRBV11-2 and TRBJ2-7; D is undetermined. Deletions cut 8 bases from V and 3 bases from J, with 17 bases between. This CDR3 comprises 14 residues. The V gene's germline CDR1 is SGHAT and CDR2 FQNNGV. CDR3 sequence: CASGRVDQDYEQYF. The CDR3 DNA follows: TGTGCCAGCGGACGAGTTGACCAGGACTACGAGCAGTACTTC. Full variable domain (remainder filled in from reference TRBV11-2 and TRBJ2-7): EAGVAQSPRYKIIEKRQSVAFWCNPISGHATLYWYQQILGQGPKLLIQFQNNGVVDDSQLPKDRFSAERLKGVDSTLKIQPAKLEDSAVYLCASGRVDQDYEQYFGPGTRLTVT.

This clonotype appeared a few times. The chain links TRBV12-3 or TRBV12-4 to TRBJ1-4; tentatively, D is TRBD1 (5 bases). With 4 bases removed from V and 7 bases from J, the gap between germline ends came to 13 bases. This CDR3 has 14 amino acids. The CDR3 protein is CASSWDRGPEKLFF. For the CDR3, the DNA is TGTGCCAGCAGTTGGGACCGCGGGCCTGAAAAACTGTTTTTT.

On this clonotype itself: One end of the junction is discordant with germline, which a read error may explain. The chain is built from TRBV20-1 and TRBJ2-3; TRBD2 agrees at 8 bases. Germline CDR1 DFQATT, CDR2 SNEGSKA (reference sequence). The CDR3 sequence is 17 residues long. DNA of the CDR3: TGTAGTGCTAGAGATACGGGAGGGCCAGGTGGTGGAGATACGCAGTATTTT. This gives the protein CSARDTGGPGGGDTQYF.

This clonotype was seen ten or more times. The chain carries TRBV18 and TRBJ1-6; no reliable D call. Between the trimmed V and J ends, which lost 3 bases and 0 bases, there was a span of 9 bases. The germline gives CDR1 KGHSH, CDR2 LQKENI. The CDR3 totals 16 residues. Here the CDR3 reads CASSPRASSYNSPLHF. CDR3 coding DNA: TGTGCCAGCTCACCGAGGGCGAGCTCCTATAATTCACCCCTCCACTTT.

This clonotype was picked up many times. This sequence joins TRBV6-5 and TRBJ1-2; TRBD1 agrees at 9 bases. CDR1 is MNHEY, CDR2 SVGAGI, per germline. J gave up 4 bases and V 6 bases, and 12 bases lay outside the gene matches. The CDR3 spans 16 residues. The CDR3 spells CASRGIRDRVFYGYTF. The CDR3 nucleotides are TGTGCCAGCAGGGGAATACGGGACAGGGTTTTCTATGGCTACACCTTC.

This clonotype was counted a few times. The V gene is TRBV5-1, the J gene TRBJ1-1, with TRBD1 matching 8 bases. Trimming at V came to 1 base and at J to 5 bases, leaving 4 bases not matched to a gene. Germline V gene data show CDR1 as SGHRS and CDR2 as YFSETQ. The CDR3 spans 14 residues. For the CDR3, the DNA is TGCGCCAGCAGCTTGCTGGACAGGGAGACTGAAGCTTTCTTT. Its translation is CASSLLDRETEAFF.

The chain links TRBV6-2 or TRBV6-3 to TRBJ1-2, with D unresolved. The germline gives CDR1 MNHEY, CDR2 SVGEGT. V shed 7 bases and J shed 0 bases, with 21 bases lying between them. This CDR3 has 17 residues. CDR3 sequence (DNA): TGTGCCAGCACCAAAAGGAGGAACGCGGATCCTAACTATGGCTACACCTTC. This sequence encodes CASTKRRNADPNYGYTF.

The table lists this clonotype with a few counts. The chain joins TRBV7-9 to TRBJ1-2, with D perhaps TRBD1 (6 bases). V was pared by 4 bases and J by 4 bases, with 13 bases between. The CDR3 covers 14 residues. Looked up from germline, CDR1 is SEHNR and CDR2 is FQNEAQ (reference sequence). Here the CDR3 DNA reads TGTGCCAGCAGCTCCATTACAGGGAGCTATGGCTACACCTTC. Encoded protein: CASSSITGSYGYTF.

The J gene is TRBJ1-1, the V gene TRBV5-1, with 8 bases lining up with TRBD1. The length of the CDR3 is 13 residues. CDR1 is SGHRS, CDR2 YFSETQ, per germline. V shed 4 bases and J 8 bases; nucleotides not matched to a gene: 7. CDR3 nucleotides: TGCGCCAGCAGCCCCGCGGACAGGGTAGAAGCTTTCTTT. This encodes CASSPADRVEAFF.